Listed here is a single T cell receptor beta chain. Division of CD4+ cells produced a CD45RA+ naive subset and a CD45RA-negative memory subset. The sample comes from a study of shared clonotypes between healthy human individuals. The CDR3 has 15 amino acids. The germline V and J ends were trimmed by 0 bases and 2 bases, with 12 bases remaining between them. Germline V gene lookup returns CDR1 SGHRS and CDR2 YFSETQ. Assay: immunoSEQ multiplex PCR; the TCRdb copy retains only in-frame clones and omits some. The sample yields roughly 2 million clones, 90% to 95% seen once. The sample comprised naive CD4+ T cells sorted from blood. The subset is: CD45RA+ positively selected. The chain has TRBV5-1 and TRBJ2-7; maybe TRBD1 (6 bases). The source of this sequence is a young man in good health. CDR3 sequence (DNA): TGCGCCAGCAGCTTGGACAGGGAATATCCCTACGAGCAGTACTTC. Amino acid sequence: CASSLDREYPYEQYF.